This T cell receptor (beta chain) was recovered during a study of shared clonotypes between healthy human individuals. Study in general: Serving as donors were two women and three men, whose ages spanned 18 to 49.

In regard to this clone: Its antigen is unknown.

Overall study results and limits: Blood alone was sampled, and tissue repertoires likely differ. Of the naive CD4 clonotypes, approximately 5% were shared across a few donors.

As processed by the authors: ImmunoSEQ output held junction-only sequences without quality scores, so filtering differed. Only in-frame clones appear in the TCRdb table, and some are missing; sequencing was by immunoSEQ multiplex PCR. Clone size and V and J calls were adopted from that table, with D and trimming inferred from the DNA. The sample gives 950,000 to 1,100,000 clones, 65% to 80% of which show up once; 1.4% to 1.5% is in the top ten. V shed 0 bases, J shed 1 base, and the junction held 14 bases outside the gene matches. Germline CDR1 reads LNHDA; CDR2 reads SQIVND (reference sequence). CDR3 length equals 19 residues.

The source is a man aged 18 to 35 in good health. Sequencing input: memory CD4+ T cells sorted from blood. Indicated subset: CD45RA-negative fraction. The V call is TRBV19, the J call TRBJ1-1; 7 nucleotides align to TRBD1. CDR3 DNA: TGTGCCAGTAGTATAGATCTTTACAGGGGAAGACCCCCGAACACTGAAGCTTTCTTT. Protein sequence: CASSIDLYRGRPPNTEAFF.